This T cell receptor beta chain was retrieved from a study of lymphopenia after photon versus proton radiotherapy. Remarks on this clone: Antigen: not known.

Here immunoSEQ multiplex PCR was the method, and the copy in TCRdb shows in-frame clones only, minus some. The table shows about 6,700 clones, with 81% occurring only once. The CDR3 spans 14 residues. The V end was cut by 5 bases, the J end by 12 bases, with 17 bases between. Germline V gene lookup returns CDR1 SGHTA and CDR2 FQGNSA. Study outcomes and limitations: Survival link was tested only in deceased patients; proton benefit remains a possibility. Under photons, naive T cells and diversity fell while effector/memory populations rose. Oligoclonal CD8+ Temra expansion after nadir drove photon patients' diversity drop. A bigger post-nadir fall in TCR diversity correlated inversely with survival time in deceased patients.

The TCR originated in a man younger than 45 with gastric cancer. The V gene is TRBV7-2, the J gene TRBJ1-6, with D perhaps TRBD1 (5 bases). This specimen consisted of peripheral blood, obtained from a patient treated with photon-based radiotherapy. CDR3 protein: CASSLWGVDRPLHF. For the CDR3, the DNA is TGTGCCAGCAGCCTGTGGGGTGTTGACAGACCCCTCCACTTT.